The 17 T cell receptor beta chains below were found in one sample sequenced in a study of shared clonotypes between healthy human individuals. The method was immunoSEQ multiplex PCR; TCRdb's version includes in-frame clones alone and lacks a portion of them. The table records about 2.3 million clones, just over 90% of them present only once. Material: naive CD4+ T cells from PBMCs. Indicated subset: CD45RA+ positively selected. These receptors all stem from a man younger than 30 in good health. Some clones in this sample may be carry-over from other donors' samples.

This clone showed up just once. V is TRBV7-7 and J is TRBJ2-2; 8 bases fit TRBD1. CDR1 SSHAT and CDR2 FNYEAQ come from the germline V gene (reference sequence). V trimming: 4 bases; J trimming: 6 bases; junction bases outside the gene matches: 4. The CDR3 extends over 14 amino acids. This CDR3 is CASSSSTGAGELFF. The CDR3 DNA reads TGTGCCAGCAGCTCCTCGACAGGGGCCGGGGAGCTGTTTTTT.

CDR3 in DNA: TGTGCCAGCAGGGGACCAGGGATCTCCTACGAGCAGTACTTC. It is translated as CASRGPGISYEQYF. The J gene is TRBJ2-7, the V gene TRBV6-5, with D perhaps matching TRBD1 or TRBD2 (5 bases each). The germline gives CDR1 MNHEY, CDR2 SVGAGI. This CDR3 comprises 14 residues. With 6 bases removed from V and 0 bases from J, the gap between germline ends came to 12 bases.

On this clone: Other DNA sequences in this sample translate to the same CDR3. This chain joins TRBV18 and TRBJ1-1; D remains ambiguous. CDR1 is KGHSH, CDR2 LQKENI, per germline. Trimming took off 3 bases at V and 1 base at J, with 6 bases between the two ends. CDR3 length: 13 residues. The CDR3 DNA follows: TGTGCCAGCTCACCTCAGAAGAACACTGAAGCTTTCTTT. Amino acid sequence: CASSPQKNTEAFF.

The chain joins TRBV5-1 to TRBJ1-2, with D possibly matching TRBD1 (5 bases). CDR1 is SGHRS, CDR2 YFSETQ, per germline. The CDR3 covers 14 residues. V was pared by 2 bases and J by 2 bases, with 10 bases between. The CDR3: CASSFGGINYGYTF. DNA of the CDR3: TGCGCCAGCAGCTTCGGGGGAATAAACTATGGCTACACCTTC.

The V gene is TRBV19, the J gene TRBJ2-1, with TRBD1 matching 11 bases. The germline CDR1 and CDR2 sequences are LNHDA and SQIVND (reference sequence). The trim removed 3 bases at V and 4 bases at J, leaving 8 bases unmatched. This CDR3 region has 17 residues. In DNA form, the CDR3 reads TGTGCCAGTAGTATCGGACAGGGGGCGAACCGATACAATGAGCAGTTCTTC. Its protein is CASSIGQGANRYNEQFF.

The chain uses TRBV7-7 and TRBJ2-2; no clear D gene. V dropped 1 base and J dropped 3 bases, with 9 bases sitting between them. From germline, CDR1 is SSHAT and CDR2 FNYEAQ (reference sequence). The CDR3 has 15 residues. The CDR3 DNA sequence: TGTGCCAGCAGCTTAGGTAGTAGCCACACCGGGGAGCTGTTTTTT. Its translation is CASSLGSSHTGELFF. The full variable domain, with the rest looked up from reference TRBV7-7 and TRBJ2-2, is GAGVSQSPRYKVTKRGQDVTLRCDPISSHATLYWYQQALGQGPEFLTYFNYEAQPDKSGLPSDRFSAERPEGSISTLTIQRTEQRDSAMYRCASSLGSSHTGELFFGEGSRLTVL.

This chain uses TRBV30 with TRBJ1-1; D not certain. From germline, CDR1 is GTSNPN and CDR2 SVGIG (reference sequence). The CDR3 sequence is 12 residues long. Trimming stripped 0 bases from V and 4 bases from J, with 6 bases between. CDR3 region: CAWSVDVTEAFF. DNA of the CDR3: TGTGCCTGGAGTGTAGATGTCACTGAAGCTTTCTTT.

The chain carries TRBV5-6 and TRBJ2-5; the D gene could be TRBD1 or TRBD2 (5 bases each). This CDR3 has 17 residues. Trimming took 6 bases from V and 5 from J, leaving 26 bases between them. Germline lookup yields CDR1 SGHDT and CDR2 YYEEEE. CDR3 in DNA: TGTGCCAGCACCACACCCTGGTTGGGGGATTCAAGGGAGACCCAGTACTTC. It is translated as CASTTPWLGDSRETQYF.

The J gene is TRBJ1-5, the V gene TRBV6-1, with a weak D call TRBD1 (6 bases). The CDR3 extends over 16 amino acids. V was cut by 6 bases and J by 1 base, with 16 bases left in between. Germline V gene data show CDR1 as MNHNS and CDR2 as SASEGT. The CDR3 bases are TGTGCCAGCAGCGAACAGGGATCCGGGAGCAATCAGCCCCAGCATTTT. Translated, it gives CASSEQGSGSNQPQHF.

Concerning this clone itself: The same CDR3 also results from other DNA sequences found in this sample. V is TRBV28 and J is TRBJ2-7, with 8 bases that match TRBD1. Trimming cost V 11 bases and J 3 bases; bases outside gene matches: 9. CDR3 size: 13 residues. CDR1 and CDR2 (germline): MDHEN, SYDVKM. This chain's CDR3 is CASTPGQGYEQYF. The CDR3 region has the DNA TGTGCCTCAACTCCCGGACAGGGCTACGAGCAGTACTTC.

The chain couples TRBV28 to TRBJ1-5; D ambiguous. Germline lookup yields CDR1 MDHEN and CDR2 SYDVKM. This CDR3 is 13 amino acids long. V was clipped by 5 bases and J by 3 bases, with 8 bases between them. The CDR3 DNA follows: TGTGCCAGCAGTCCGGTCGACAATCAGCCCCAGCATTTT. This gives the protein CASSPVDNQPQHF.

This chain's CDR3 is CASSLYQGRREEKLFF. The CDR3 nucleotides read TGTGCCAGCAGCTTGTATCAAGGCAGGCGGGAGGAAAAACTGTTTTTT. The chain is built from TRBV5-6 and TRBJ1-4; D not resolved. The CDR3 spans 16 residues. Per the germline V gene, CDR1 is SGHDT and CDR2 is YYEEEE. With 1 base removed from V and 8 bases from J, the gap between germline ends came to 18 bases.

The CDR3 DNA follows: TGTGCCAGCAGAAAAGTCAGCGGGAGGAGCACAGATACGCAGTATTTT. Encoded protein: CASRKVSGRSTDTQYF. The rearrangement uses TRBV28 and TRBJ2-3; 9 bases are shared with TRBD2. V lost 6 bases, J lost 0 bases, and 7 bases stayed unmatched. The CDR3 consists of 16 residues. The germline V gene encodes CDR1 MDHEN and CDR2 SYDVKM.

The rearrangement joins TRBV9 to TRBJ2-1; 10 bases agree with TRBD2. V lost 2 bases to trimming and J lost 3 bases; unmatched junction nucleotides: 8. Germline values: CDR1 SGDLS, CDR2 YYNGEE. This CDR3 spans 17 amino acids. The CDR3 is CASSVGLAVEIYNEQFF. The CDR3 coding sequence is TGTGCCAGCAGCGTTGGACTAGCGGTCGAAATCTACAATGAGCAGTTCTTC.

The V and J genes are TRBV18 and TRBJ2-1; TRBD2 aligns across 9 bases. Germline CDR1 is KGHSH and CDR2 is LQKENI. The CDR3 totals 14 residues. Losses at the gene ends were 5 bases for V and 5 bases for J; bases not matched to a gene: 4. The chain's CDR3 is CASSGTSHDNEQFF. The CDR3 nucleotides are TGTGCCAGCTCAGGGACTAGCCACGACAATGAGCAGTTCTTC.

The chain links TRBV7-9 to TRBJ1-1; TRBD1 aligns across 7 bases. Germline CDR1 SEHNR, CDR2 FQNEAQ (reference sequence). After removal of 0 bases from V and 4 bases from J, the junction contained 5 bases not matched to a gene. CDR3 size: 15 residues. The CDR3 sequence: CASSLAVGGGTEAFF. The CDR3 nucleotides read TGTGCCAGCAGCTTAGCGGTAGGGGGCGGCACTGAAGCTTTCTTT.

CDR3 DNA sequence: TGTGCCAGCAGCCGAGACCGGGAGTTGGGCACAGATACGCAGTATTTT. Encoded protein: CASSRDRELGTDTQYF. V and J are TRBV4-2 and TRBJ2-3, with D perhaps TRBD2 (6 bases). Trimming pared 4 bases from V and 1 base from J, leaving 15 bases between. The CDR3 runs 16 residues. In germline, CDR1 is LGHNA, CDR2 YNFKEQ.